These T cell receptor beta chains were read from a single sample in a study of human T cells and chemical hapten exposure. TCRdb itself ran the RACE reads through MiXCR, one entry per CDR3 protein. The data contain about 82,000 distinct CDR3 sequences, 10% to 15% of them singletons. This specimen consisted of whole blood, obtained in connection with sensitization to the hapten diphenylcyclopropenone (DPC). The source is a woman in her forties or fifties with alopecia areata. Some clones in this sample may be carry-over from other donors' samples. Both conserved end residues are part of each CDR3. The D gene is left open where the match is weak. Clone size appears in some rows only: once, few, many, or a class for an expanded clone.

d_call	v_call	clone_size	cdr3_length	j_call	cdr3_aa	cdr3_nt
NA	TRBV6-5	many	13	TRBJ2-1	CASSRDPNNEQFF	TGTGCCAGCAGTCGGGACCCGAACAATGAGCAGTTCTTC
NA	TRBV6-2/TRBV6-3	many	17	TRBJ2-2	CASSYNTRESNTGELFF	TGTGCCAGCAGTTACAACACACGAGAGAGTAACACCGGGGAGCTGTTTTTT
TRBD1	TRBV20-1	many	15	TRBJ1-6	CSARVAGGPNSPLHF	TGCAGTGCTAGAGTTGCAGGGGGTCCGAATTCACCCCTCCACTTT
NA	TRBV7-9	many	15	TRBJ1-2	CASSPLGEESAGYTF	TGTGCCAGCAGCCCCCTGGGGGAAGAGTCAGCTGGCTACACCTTC
NA	TRBV21-1	few	13	TRBJ2-1	CASSPRDLNEQFF	TGTGCCAGCAGCCCACGGGACCTCAATGAGCAGTTCTTC
NA	TRBV29-1	NA	18	TRBJ1-1	CSVEDWTGQSFMNTEAFF	TGCAGCGTTGAAGATTGGACCGGACAGTCGTTTATGAACACTGAAGCTTTCTTT
TRBD2	TRBV20-1	many	15	TRBJ2-1	CSAPQDASGRNEQFF	TGCAGTGCCCCACAGGATGCTAGCGGGAGGAATGAGCAGTTCTTC
NA	TRBV9	many	12	TRBJ2-2	CASSVDVGELFF	TGTGCCAGCAGCGTAGACGTTGGGGAGCTGTTTTTT
NA	TRBV19	many	15	TRBJ2-1	CASSIVGRSYNEQFF	TGTGCCAGTAGTATAGTTGGGAGGTCCTACAATGAGCAGTTCTTC
TRBD2	TRBV20-1	few	13	TRBJ2-1	CSGRTSGNNEQFF	TGCAGTGGGCGGACTAGCGGAAACAATGAGCAGTTCTTC
NA	TRBV5-1	few	16	TRBJ1-5	CASSLDGSGGNQPQHF	TGCGCCAGCAGCTTGGACGGGTCAGGGGGCAATCAGCCCCAGCATTTT
NA	TRBV6-6	many	14	TRBJ1-5	CASSVRGVGQPQHF	TGTGCCAGCAGTGTTAGGGGGGTTGGTCAGCCCCAGCATTTT
NA	TRBV30	NA	13	TRBJ2-1	CAWSGDKKNEQFF	TGTGCCTGGTCTGGGGACAAAAAAAATGAGCAGTTCTTC
TRBD1	TRBV7-3	many	13	TRBJ1-1	CASSPSRGAEAFF	TGTGCCAGCAGCCCTTCCAGGGGGGCTGAAGCTTTCTTT
NA	TRBV20-1	few	13	TRBJ1-1	CSARKDSLFEAFF	TGCAGTGCGCGAAAAGACAGTTTGTTTGAAGCTTTCTTT
NA	TRBV29-1	NA	14	TRBJ1-3	CSVISSSSGNTIYF	TGCAGCGTTATTTCAAGTTCCTCTGGAAACACCATATATTTT
NA	TRBV6-5	NA	14	TRBJ1-2	CASSRGTDLYGYTF	TGTGCCAGCAGTCGGGGGACGGACCTCTATGGCTACACCTTC
NA	TRBV19	NA	14	TRBJ1-2	CASSGDGFNYGYTF	TGTGCCAGTAGTGGGGACGGTTTTAACTATGGCTACACCTTC
TRBD1	TRBV11-2	few	15	TRBJ2-7	CASSLTFWTGSEQYF	TGTGCCAGCAGCTTAACCTTCTGGACAGGGAGCGAGCAGTACTTC
NA	TRBV6-5	NA	14	TRBJ2-2	CASSEPWDTGELFF	TGTGCCAGCAGCGAGCCTTGGGACACCGGGGAGCTGTTTTTT
NA	TRBV7-2	many	13	TRBJ2-1	CASSLVGYNEQFF	TGTGCCAGCAGCTTAGTCGGCTACAATGAGCAGTTCTTC
TRBD1	TRBV19	few	13	TRBJ1-5	CATQTGELEPQHF	TGTGCCACCCAAACAGGGGAGCTGGAGCCCCAGCATTTT
NA	TRBV29-1	many	12	TRBJ1-1	CSVEPGTSLLFF	TGCAGCGTTGAACCAGGCACCAGCCTCCTTTTCTTT
NA	TRBV10-2	few	18	TRBJ2-2	CASAFSSPGSANTGELFF	TGCGCCAGTGCTTTCAGTTCCCCTGGATCCGCGAACACCGGGGAGCTGTTTTTT
NA	TRBV2	many	11	TRBJ2-7	CASSEGARQYF	TGTGCCAGCAGTGAAGGGGCTCGGCAGTACTTC
NA	TRBV5-5	many	13	TRBJ2-7	CASNRPSTYEQYF	TGTGCCAGCAACCGACCTAGCACCTACGAGCAGTACTTC
NA	TRBV30	few	13	TRBJ1-2	CAWSVQGRVGYTF	TGTGCCTGGAGTGTACAGGGCAGGGTTGGCTACACCTTC
TRBD2	TRBV6-2/TRBV6-3	NA	17	TRBJ2-3	CASSPRLAGDFTDTQYF	TGTGCCAGCAGCCCGAGACTAGCGGGGGACTTCACAGATACGCAGTATTTT
NA	TRBV6-2/TRBV6-3	NA	13	TRBJ1-1	CASSYGGNTEAFF	TGTGCCAGCAGTTACGGGGGTAACACTGAAGCTTTCTTT
NA	TRBV10-3	many	14	TRBJ2-2	CAISESLSTGELFF	TGTGCCATCAGTGAGTCATTGTCCACCGGGGAGCTGTTTTTT
NA	TRBV29-1	many	13	TRBJ1-2	CSVKKATNYGYTF	TGCAGCGTTAAGAAGGCGACTAACTATGGCTACACCTTC
NA	TRBV2	many	16	TRBJ2-5	CASSGGRTPYQETQYF	TGTGCCAGCAGTGGTGGGAGGACACCGTACCAAGAGACCCAGTACTTC
NA	TRBV9	many	15	TRBJ1-1	CASSAQGQGNTEAFF	TGTGCCAGCAGCGCCCAGGGACAAGGGAACACTGAAGCTTTCTTT
NA	TRBV6-1	NA	14	TRBJ2-3	CASSESGVAGTQYF	TGTGCCAGCAGTGAGTCTGGTGTCGCCGGTACGCAGTATTTT
NA	TRBV30	few	13	TRBJ1-6	CAWGPGTNSPLHF	TGTGCCTGGGGACCGGGGACTAATTCACCCCTCCACTTT
TRBD2	TRBV29-1	many	14	TRBJ2-1	CSVERTSGNNEQFF	TGCAGCGTTGAGAGGACTAGCGGTAACAATGAGCAGTTCTTC
NA	TRBV11-1	few	14	TRBJ2-7	CASSLAGRPYEQYF	TGTGCCAGCAGCTTAGCGGGCAGACCCTACGAGCAGTACTTC
NA	TRBV7-2	few	14	TRBJ2-7	CASSSRDGPDEQYF	TGTGCCAGCAGCTCTCGGGACGGACCTGACGAGCAGTACTTC
TRBD1	TRBV9	many	13	TRBJ2-7	CATKTGLVFEQYF	TGTGCCACTAAGACAGGGTTGGTGTTCGAGCAGTACTTC
NA	TRBV29-1	few	13	TRBJ2-2	CSAGQISTGELFF	TGCAGCGCTGGACAGATTTCCACCGGGGAGCTGTTTTTT
NA	TRBV19	NA	15	TRBJ2-7	CASSIVSGSSYEQYF	TGTGCCAGTAGTATAGTCAGCGGTTCCTCCTACGAGCAGTACTTC
NA	TRBV11-2	many	15	TRBJ1-1	CASSLVRFMNTEAFF	TGTGCCAGCAGCTTAGTCAGGTTCATGAACACTGAAGCTTTCTTT
TRBD2	TRBV6-1	many	13	TRBJ2-1	CASKLAGGNEQFF	TGTGCCAGCAAACTAGCGGGAGGCAATGAGCAGTTCTTC
TRBD1	TRBV5-4	NA	16	TRBJ2-3	CASSAGQGEGTDTQYF	TGTGCCAGCAGCGCCGGACAGGGAGAGGGCACAGATACGCAGTATTTT
NA	TRBV5-4	NA	13	TRBJ2-7	CASNNQTAGGQYF	TGTGCCAGCAACAACCAGACGGCAGGCGGGCAGTACTTC
NA	TRBV12-3/TRBV12-4	few	13	TRBJ1-1	CASSLDKNTEAFF	TGTGCCAGCAGCCTTGACAAGAACACTGAAGCTTTCTTT
NA	TRBV11-2	NA	13	TRBJ1-3	CASSLAHRNTIYF	TGTGCCAGCAGCTTAGCCCATCGGAACACCATATATTTT
TRBD2	TRBV7-9	few	13	TRBJ2-7	CASRPTSGYEQYF	TGTGCCAGCAGACCGACTAGCGGCTACGAGCAGTACTTC
NA	TRBV3-1	NA	15	TRBJ1-1	CASSPPSGTPTEAFF	TGTGCCAGCAGCCCTCCGTCCGGAACACCAACTGAAGCTTTCTTT
TRBD1	TRBV27	NA	14	TRBJ2-7	CASSPGGYPYEQYF	TGTGCCAGCAGCCCAGGGGGTTACCCCTACGAGCAGTACTTC
NA	TRBV6-6	many	13	TRBJ2-7	CATQVVGAYEQYF	TGTGCCACCCAGGTTGTGGGCGCCTACGAGCAGTACTTC